This TCR beta chain was profiled in a study of T cells in Graves' hyperthyroidism and ophthalmopathy (dated by TCRdb to the late 2010s). Turning to the overall study: Peripheral blood was collected at initial diagnosis, before any treatment. A discovery cohort of approximately 100 patients, approximately 44 with Graves' ophthalmopathy and 55 to 65 with stable Graves' hyperthyroidism, was used to find distinguishing TCR V-J signatures. Prospective prediction of ophthalmopathy was tested in an independent validation cohort consisting of fewer than 20 hyperthyroidism patients and approximately 16 patients who later progressed to ophthalmopathy. For training and testing, the 100 or so patients in the discovery cohort were randomly divided in a 7:3 ratio. Thyroid tissue and blood T-cell repertoires from over 5 Graves' hyperthyroidism patients were also compared in the study. Once sampling was done, hyperthyroidism patients were given methimazole at a starting dose of 30 mg daily, whereas ophthalmopathy patients were given high-dose intravenous methylprednisolone. According to the paper, TCR Vbeta CDR3 sequencing was carried out on more than 120 peripheral blood samples, which came from around 43 ophthalmopathy, around 74 hyperthyroidism and about 17 progressor patients.

Via the germline V gene, CDR1 is MNHEY and CDR2 SVGEGT. The CDR3 holds 14 amino acids from the cysteine to the phenylalanine. The kept DNA is CDR3 alone, 42 bases in frame from the first base. Between the V and J ends, shortened by 2 bases and 4 bases respectively, the junction contains 6 bases. A few counts support this clonotype. This clone's antigen is unknown. There are no base qualities to consult, and no much larger clone falls within one base. Stable Graves' hyperthyroidism was defined as the absence of progression to ophthalmopathy over 18 months of follow-up. Hyperthyroidism patients were aged 18 to 65 years and newly diagnosed, with disease duration of less than 2 months. The study excluded patients with uncontrolled infections, other autoimmune diseases, pregnancy or lactation. Clinical symptoms, serum thyroxine and TRAb, thyroid ultrasound, and orbital computed tomography formed the basis for the diagnoses. PBMCs were isolated from roughly 10 ml of fresh peripheral blood by Ficoll-Paque density gradient centrifugation. Total RNA was extracted with Trizol reagent, and quality was checked on an Agilent 2100 Bioanalyzer.

The TCR beta CDR3 regions were amplified from the RNA transcripts. The first round of RT-PCR for the TCR CDR3 was performed with the HTBI primer set and the Qiagen OneStep RT-PCR kit. A second multiplex PCR round built the libraries, followed by size selection and purification. Libraries were sequenced paired-end with 100 bp reads on an Illumina HiSeq2000. On the authors' methods: SOAPnuke was used to process the raw data, with reads discarded if the reads contained adapters or uncalled bases, had a mean Phred below 15, or lacked an exact constant-primer or identifier match. High-quality paired reads were merged using COPE v1.2.5, and each unique nucleotide sequence was defined as a clonotype. Clonotypes were aligned to IMGT TRBV, TRBD and TRBJ reference segments using MiTCR v1.1. The analysis included only V-J combinations with a frequency above 0.0001, which together covered 99.2% of the repertoires. The TCS score was defined as the ratio of F50 (clonal expansion) to E x V (chaos), calculated using BLOSUM62-based TCRdist between CDR3 peptides within each V-J. Welch's t-statistics and random forest reduced around 520 V-J features to around 14, which were used in a naive Bayes classifier (R e1071). TCRdb handled the public reads itself, with Q25 trimming in fastp and clone calling in MiXCR, and kept productive beta chains. Each CDR3 protein appears once, grouped with its most common genes and DNA. TCRdb's processing, not the study's, gives the V and J calls here. This sample is represented by fewer than 350,000 distinct CDR3 sequences; approximately 13% of them were singletons. The ten biggest clones cover approximately 7.9% of the sample.

What the study reported, not specific to this receptor: No statistical method was used to set the sample size in advance, and investigators knew the group allocation. Most expanded thyroid clonotypes (frequency above 0.001) were also found in blood, which suggests that blood repertoires may mirror thyroid immune responses. In validation, progression to ophthalmopathy was predicted by the model with 65% to 71% sensitivity and roughly 76% specificity, a median of approximately 6.5 months before onset. In cross-validation, a model built on a 13 V-J signature told ophthalmopathy apart from stable hyperthyroidism with 87.88% sensitivity and about 81% specificity, and in testing the same model reached 80%/75%.

This TCR was recovered from a woman aged 40 to 50 with Graves' hyperthyroidism. In this chain, TRBV6-2 or TRBV6-3 is recombined with TRBJ1-6; confidence is insufficient to name the D gene. The specimen was blood. The bases are TGTGCCAGCAGTTACGATCATTATAATTCACCCCTCCACTTT. Its translation is CASSYDHYNSPLHF.